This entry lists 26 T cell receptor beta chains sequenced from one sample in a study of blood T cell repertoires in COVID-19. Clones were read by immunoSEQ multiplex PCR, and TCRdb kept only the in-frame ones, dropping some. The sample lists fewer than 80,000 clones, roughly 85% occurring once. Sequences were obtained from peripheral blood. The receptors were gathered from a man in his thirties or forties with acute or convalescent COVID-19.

This CDR3 is CSASMDRVNSPLHF. The CDR3 region has the DNA TGCAGTGCTAGTATGGACAGGGTCAATTCACCCCTCCACTTT. The J gene is TRBJ1-6, the V gene TRBV20-1; 8 bases are shared with TRBD1. This CDR3 contains 14 residues. Germline CDR1 reads DFQATT; CDR2 reads SNEGSKA (reference sequence). The V segment lost 3 bases and the J segment 7 bases; nucleotides outside the gene matches: 5.

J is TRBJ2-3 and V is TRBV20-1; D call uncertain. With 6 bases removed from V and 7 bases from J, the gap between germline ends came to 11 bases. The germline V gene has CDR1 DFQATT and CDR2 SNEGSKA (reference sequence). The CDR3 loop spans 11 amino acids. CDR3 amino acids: CSAPARNTQYF. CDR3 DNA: TGCAGTGCCCCTGCGAGGAATACGCAGTATTTT.

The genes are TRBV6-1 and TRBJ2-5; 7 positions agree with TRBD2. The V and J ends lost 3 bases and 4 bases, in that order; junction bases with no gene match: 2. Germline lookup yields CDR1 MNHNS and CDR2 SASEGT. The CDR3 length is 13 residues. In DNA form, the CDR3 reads TGTGCCAGCAGTGAGCGGGAGCGAGAGACCCAGTACTTC. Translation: CASSERERETQYF.

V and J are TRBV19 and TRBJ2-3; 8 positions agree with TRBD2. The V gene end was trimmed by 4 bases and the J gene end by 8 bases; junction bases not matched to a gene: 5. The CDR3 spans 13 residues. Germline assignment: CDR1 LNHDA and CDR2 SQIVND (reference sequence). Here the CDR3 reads CASSTHGGATQYF. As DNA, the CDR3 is TGTGCCAGTAGTACCCACGGGGGGGCTACGCAGTATTTT.

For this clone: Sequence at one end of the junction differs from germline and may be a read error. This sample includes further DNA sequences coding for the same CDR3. The CDR3 here is CASRAGTGVIGELFF. The CDR3 nucleotides read TGCGCCAGCAGGGCCGGGACAGGGGTGATCGGGGAGCTGTTTTTT. The chain combines TRBV25-1 with TRBJ2-2; TRBD1 matches 10 bases. Germline CDR1 MGHDK, CDR2 SYGVNS. The CDR3 loop spans 15 amino acids.

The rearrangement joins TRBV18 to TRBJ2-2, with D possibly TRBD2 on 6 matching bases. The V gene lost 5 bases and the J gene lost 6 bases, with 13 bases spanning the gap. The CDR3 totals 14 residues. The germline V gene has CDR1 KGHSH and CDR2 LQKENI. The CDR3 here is CASSETGGAGELFF. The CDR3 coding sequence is TGTGCCAGCTCAGAAACAGGAGGGGCCGGGGAGCTGTTTTTT.

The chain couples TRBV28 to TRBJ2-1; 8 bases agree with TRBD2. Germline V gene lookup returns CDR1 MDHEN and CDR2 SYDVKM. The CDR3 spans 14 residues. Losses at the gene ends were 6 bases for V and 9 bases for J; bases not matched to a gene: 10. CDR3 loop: CASRKSGSVGEQFF. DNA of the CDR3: TGTGCCAGCAGGAAAAGCGGGAGTGTGGGTGAGCAGTTCTTC.

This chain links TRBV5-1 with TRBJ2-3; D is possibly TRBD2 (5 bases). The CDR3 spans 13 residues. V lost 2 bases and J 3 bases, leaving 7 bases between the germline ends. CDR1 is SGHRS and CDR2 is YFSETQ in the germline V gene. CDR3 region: CASSFRETDTQYF. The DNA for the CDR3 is TGCGCCAGCAGCTTCCGGGAAACAGATACGCAGTATTTT.

The CDR3 loop reads CASSDPDRGGEQYF. The DNA of the CDR3 is TGCGCCAGCAGTGACCCTGACAGGGGAGGCGAGCAGTACTTC. The J gene is TRBJ2-7, the V gene TRBV10-1; 8 bases line up with TRBD1. This CDR3 spans 14 amino acids. With V trimmed by 3 bases and J by 6 bases, 7 bases remained unmatched. CDR1 and CDR2 (germline): WNHNN, SYGVQD (reference sequence).

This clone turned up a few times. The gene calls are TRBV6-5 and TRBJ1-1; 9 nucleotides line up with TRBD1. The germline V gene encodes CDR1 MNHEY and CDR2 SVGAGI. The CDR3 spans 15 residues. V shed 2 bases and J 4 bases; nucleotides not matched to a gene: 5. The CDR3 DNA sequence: TGTGCCAGCAGTTACCTTACAGGGGGCTTCACTGAAGCTTTCTTT. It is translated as CASSYLTGGFTEAFF.

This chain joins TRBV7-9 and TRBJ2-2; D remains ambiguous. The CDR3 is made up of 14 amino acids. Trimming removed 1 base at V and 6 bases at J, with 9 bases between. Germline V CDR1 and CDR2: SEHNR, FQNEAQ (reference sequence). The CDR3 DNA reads TGTGCCAGCAGCTTAGATCGTTTGTCCGGGGAGCTGTTTTTT. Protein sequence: CASSLDRLSGELFF.

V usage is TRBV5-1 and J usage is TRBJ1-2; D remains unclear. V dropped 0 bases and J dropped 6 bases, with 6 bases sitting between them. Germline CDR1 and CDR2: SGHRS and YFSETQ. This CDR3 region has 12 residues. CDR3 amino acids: CASSLGDNGYTF. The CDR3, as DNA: TGCGCCAGCAGCTTGGGCGATAATGGCTACACCTTC. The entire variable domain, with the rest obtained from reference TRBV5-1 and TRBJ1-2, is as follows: KAGVTQTPRYLIKTRGQQVTLSCSPISGHRSVSWYQQTPGQGLQFLFEYFSETQRNKGNFPGRFSGRQFSNSRSEMNVSTLELGDSALYLCASSLGDNGYTFGSGTRLTVV.

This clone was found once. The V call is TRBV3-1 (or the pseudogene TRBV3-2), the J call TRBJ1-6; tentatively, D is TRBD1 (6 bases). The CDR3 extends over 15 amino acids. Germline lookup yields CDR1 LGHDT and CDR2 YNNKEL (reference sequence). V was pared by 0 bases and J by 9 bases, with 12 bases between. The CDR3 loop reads CASSQERQGRSPLHF. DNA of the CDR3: TGTGCCAGCAGCCAAGAGAGGCAGGGGCGTTCACCCCTCCACTTT.

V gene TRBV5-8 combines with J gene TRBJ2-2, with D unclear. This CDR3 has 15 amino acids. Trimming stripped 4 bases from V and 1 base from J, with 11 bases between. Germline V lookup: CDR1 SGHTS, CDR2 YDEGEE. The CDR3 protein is CASSPWAGNTGELFF. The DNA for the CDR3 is TGTGCCAGCAGCCCCTGGGCAGGGAACACCGGGGAGCTGTTTTTT.

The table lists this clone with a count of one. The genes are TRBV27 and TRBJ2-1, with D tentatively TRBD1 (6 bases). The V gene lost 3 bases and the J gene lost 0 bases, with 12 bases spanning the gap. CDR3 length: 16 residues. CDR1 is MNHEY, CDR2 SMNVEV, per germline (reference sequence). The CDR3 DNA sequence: TGTGCCAGCAGTTTTAGTGGACAGAGCTCCTACAATGAGCAGTTCTTC. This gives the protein CASSFSGQSSYNEQFF.

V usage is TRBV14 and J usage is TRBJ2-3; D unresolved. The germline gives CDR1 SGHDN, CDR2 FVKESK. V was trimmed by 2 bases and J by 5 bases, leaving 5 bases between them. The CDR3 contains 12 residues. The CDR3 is CASSQREDTQYF. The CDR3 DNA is TGTGCCAGCAGCCAAAGAGAAGATACGCAGTATTTT.

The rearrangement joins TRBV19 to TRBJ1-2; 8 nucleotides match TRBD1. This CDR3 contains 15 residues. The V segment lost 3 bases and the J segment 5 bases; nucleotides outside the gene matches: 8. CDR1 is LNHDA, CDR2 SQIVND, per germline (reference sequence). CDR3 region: CASSIGGQESYGYTF. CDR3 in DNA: TGTGCCAGTAGTATCGGGGGACAGGAGAGTTATGGCTACACCTTC.

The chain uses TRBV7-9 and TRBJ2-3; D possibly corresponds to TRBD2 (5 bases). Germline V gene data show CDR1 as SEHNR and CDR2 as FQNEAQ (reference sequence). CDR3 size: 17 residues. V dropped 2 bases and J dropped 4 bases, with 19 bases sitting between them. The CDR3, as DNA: TGTGCCAGCAGCTTACGGCGGGCCGGACCTAGGGCAGATACGCAGTATTTT. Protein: CASSLRRAGPRADTQYF.

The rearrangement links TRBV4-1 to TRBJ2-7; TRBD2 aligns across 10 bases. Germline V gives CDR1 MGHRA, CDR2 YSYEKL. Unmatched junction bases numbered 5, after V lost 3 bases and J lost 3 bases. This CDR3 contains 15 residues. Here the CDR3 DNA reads TGCGCCAGCAGCCACCTAGCGGGAGAAATCTACGAGCAGTACTTC. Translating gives CASSHLAGEIYEQYF.

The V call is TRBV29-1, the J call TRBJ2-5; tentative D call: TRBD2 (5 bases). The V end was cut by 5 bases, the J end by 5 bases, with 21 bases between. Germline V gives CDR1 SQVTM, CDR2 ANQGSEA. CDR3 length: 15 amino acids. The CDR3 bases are TGCAGCGTTTCTCTCTCACGGGGAATGGGGGAGACCCAGTACTTC. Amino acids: CSVSLSRGMGETQYF. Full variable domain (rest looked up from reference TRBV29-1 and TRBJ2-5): SAVISQKPSRDICQRGTSLTIQCQVDSQVTMMFWYRQQPGQSLTLIATANQGSEATYESGFVIDKFPISRPNLTFSTLTVSNMSPEDSSIYLCSVSLSRGMGETQYFGPGTRLLVL.

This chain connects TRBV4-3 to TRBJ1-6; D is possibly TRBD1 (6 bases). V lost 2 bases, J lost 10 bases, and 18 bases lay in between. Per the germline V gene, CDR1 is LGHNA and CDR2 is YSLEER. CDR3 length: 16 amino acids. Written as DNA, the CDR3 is TGCGCCAGCAGCCAACTCTTACGGGGGGGCCGCTCACCCCTCCACTTT. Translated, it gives CASSQLLRGGRSPLHF.

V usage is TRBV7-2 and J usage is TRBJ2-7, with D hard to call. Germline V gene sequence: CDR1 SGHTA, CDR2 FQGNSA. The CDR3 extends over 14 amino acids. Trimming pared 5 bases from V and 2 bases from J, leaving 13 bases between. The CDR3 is CASSVLGRPYEQYF. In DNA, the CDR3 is TGTGCCAGCAGCGTGTTGGGCAGACCCTACGAGCAGTACTTC.

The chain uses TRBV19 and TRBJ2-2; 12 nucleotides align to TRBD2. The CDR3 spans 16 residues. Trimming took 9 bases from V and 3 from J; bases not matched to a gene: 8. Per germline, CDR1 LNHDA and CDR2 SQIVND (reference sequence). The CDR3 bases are TGTGCCAGCTTAGACCTAGCGGGAGGGGACACCGGGGAGCTGTTTTTT. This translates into CASLDLAGGDTGELFF. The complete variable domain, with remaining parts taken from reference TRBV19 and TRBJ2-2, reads DGGITQSPKYLFRKEGQNVTLSCEQNLNHDAMYWYRQDPGQGLRLIYYSQIVNDFQKGDIAEGYSVSREKKESFPLTVTSAQKNPTAFYLCASLDLAGGDTGELFFGEGSRLTVL.

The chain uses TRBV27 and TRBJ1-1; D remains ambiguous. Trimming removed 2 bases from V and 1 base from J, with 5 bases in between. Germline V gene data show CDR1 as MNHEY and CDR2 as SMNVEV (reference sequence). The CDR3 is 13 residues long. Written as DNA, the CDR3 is TGTGCCAGCAGTTTAAAAGCGAACACTGAAGCTTTCTTT. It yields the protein CASSLKANTEAFF.

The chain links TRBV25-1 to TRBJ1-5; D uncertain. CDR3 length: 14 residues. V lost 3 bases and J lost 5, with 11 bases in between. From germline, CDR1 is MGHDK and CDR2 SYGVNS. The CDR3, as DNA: TGTGCCAGCAGTGATGGGTGGACTCATCAGCCCCAGCATTTT. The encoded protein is CASSDGWTHQPQHF.

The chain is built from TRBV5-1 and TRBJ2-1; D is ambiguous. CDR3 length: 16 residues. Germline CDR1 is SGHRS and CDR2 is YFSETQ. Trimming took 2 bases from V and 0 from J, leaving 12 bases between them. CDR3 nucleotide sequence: TGCGCCAGCAGCTTAGGTCCCCCGGGCTCCTACAATGAGCAGTTCTTC. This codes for CASSLGPPGSYNEQFF.